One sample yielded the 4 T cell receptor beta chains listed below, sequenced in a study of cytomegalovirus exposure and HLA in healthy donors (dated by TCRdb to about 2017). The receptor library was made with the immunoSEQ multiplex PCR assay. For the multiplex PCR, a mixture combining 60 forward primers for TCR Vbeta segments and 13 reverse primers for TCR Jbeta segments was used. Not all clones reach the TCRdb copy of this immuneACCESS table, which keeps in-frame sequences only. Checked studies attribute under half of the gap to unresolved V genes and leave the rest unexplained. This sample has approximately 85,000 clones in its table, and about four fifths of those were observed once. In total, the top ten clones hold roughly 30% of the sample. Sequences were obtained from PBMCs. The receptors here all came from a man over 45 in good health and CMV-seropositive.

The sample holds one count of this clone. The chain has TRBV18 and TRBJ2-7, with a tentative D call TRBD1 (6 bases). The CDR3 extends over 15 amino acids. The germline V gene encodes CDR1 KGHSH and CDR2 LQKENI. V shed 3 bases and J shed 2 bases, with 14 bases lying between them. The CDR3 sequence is CASSPGTGKTYEQYF. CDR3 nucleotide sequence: TGTGCCAGCTCACCCGGTACAGGGAAAACCTACGAGCAGTACTTC.

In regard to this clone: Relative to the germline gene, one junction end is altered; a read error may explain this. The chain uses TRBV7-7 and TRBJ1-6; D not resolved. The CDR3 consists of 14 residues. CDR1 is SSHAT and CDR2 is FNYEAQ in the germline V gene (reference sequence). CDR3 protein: CASSLSIRTSPLHF. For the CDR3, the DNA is TGTGCTAGCAGCTTGTCCATTAGAACTTCACCCCTCCACTTT.

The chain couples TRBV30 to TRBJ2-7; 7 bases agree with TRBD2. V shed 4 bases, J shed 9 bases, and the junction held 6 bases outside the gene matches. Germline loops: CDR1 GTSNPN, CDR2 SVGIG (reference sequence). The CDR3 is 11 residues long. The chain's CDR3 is CAWTSGFWQYF. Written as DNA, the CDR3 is TGTGCCTGGACTAGCGGTTTTTGGCAGTACTTC.

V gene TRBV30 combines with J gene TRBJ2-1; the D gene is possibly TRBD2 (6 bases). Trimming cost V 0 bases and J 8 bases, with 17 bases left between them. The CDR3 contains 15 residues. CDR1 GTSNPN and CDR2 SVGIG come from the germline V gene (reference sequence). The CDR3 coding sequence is TGTGCCTGGAGTGTAAGGCTAGCGCCCAGCGATGAGCAGTTCTTC. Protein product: CAWSVRLAPSDEQFF. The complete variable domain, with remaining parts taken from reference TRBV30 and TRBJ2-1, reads SQTIHQWPATLVQPVGSPLSLECTVEGTSNPNLYWYRQAAGRGLQLLFYSVGIGQISSEVPQNLSASRPQDRQFILSSKKLLLSDSGFYLCAWSVRLAPSDEQFFGPGTRLTVL.